This TCR beta chain emerged from a study of blood T cell repertoires in COVID-19. Study-wide context: Samples representing acute and convalescent COVID-19 were sourced from the United States, Italy and Spain. T cells, B-cell-depleted T cells, or PBMCs provided the cDNA or gDNA that served as material.

As handled by the study authors: Reference gene primer amplification in the assay estimated nucleated cell counts. TCRdb's copy holds only in-frame clones and misses some; the assay was immunoSEQ multiplex PCR. From that table come the V and J calls and clone size; the DNA was used to work out D and trimming. The repertoire includes 93,000 or so clones, 84% of them detected once, and 10% to 15% sits in the top ten. V shed 0 bases and J 7 bases; nucleotides not matched to a gene: 4. Germline V CDR1 and CDR2: SGHNT, YYREEE (reference sequence). CDR3 length: 15 amino acids. The chain recombines TRBV5-4 with TRBJ2-2, with 9 bases lining up with TRBD1. Sequencing was done on a sample of peripheral blood. This clonotype was obtained from a human donor in a cohort sampled during active or convalescent COVID-19. CDR3 coding DNA: TGTGCCAGCAGCTTGGACAGGGGGCAAGGCGGGGAGCTGTTTTTT. This sequence encodes CASSLDRGQGGELFF.